The clone carrying this TCR beta chain was seen ten or more times. The target antigen is unknown. These data belong to a study of regulatory T cells in long-lasting Graves disease. Noted time point: newly diagnosed GD, antithyroid drugs for less than 3 months. The TCR library was prepared using RNA isolated from PBMCs. Researchers made TCR beta libraries by using iRepertoire HTBI primers and running Arm-PCR on CDR3 regions. TCRdb reanalysed the multiplex PCR reads using MiXCR and keeps one entry per CDR3 protein. The sample lists roughly 610,000 distinct CDR3 sequences, about 15% occurring once. Losses at the gene ends were 11 bases for V and 7 bases for J; bases not matched to a gene: 6. The CDR3 spans 12 residues. Germline assignment: CDR1 ENHRY and CDR2 SYGVKD. Study results and caveats: Segments TRBV28, TRBJ1-2 and TRBJ2-5 showed preferential usage in persistent disease.

The sample was also linked to a second study, of T cells in Graves' hyperthyroidism and ophthalmopathy.

Here the sequenced sample was peripheral blood mononuclear cells (PBMCs), taken at new diagnosis, from a patient treated with antithyroid drugs. This sequence joins TRBV10-3 and TRBJ2-1; TRBD1 matches at 9 bases. This sequence was found in a man younger than 35 with Graves disease. The CDR3 nucleotides read TGTGCCGCCGGGACAGGGCAGAATGAGCAGTTCTTC. It yields the protein CAAGTGQNEQFF.